This TCR beta chain was identified in a study of vaccination effects on CD4 cells after COVID-19. Details on this clone: Its specificity is not known.

The CDR3 spans 16 residues. The V gene's germline CDR1 is LGHNA and CDR2 YSLEER. Germline trimming cut 2 bases from V and 2 bases from J; bases unmatched to any gene: 7. Produced via immunoSEQ multiplex PCR; TCRdb's table is partial and in-frame only. The data hold about 72,000 clones, with around 81% observed a single time. Sequencing was preceded by expansion of antigen-specific CD4+ T cells with viral peptide pools in the ViraFEST assay. The authors isolated CD4+ T cells after roughly 10 days of culture. Every participant took two doses of the BNT162b2 or mRNA-1273 vaccine. This sequence originates from a human donor who received a COVID-19 vaccine. Material: CD4+ T cells from PBMCs cultured with HCoV-229E spike peptides, obtained after COVID-19 vaccination. The chain recombines TRBV4-3 with TRBJ1-2; 8 bases map to TRBD1. In DNA form, the CDR3 reads TGCGCCAGCAGCCAATCTTCGACAGGGGCGAACTATGGCTACACCTTC. Translated, it gives CASSQSSTGANYGYTF.